This T cell receptor (beta chain) emerged from a study of blood T cell repertoires in COVID-19. V was clipped by 6 bases and J by 0 bases, with 15 bases between them. Germline-derived CDR1 and CDR2 are MNHEY and SMNVEV (reference sequence). The CDR3 spans 15 residues. Authors' methods: Counts of nucleated cells, estimated from reference gene primer amplification, were obtained. Generated by immunoSEQ multiplex PCR, the TCRdb table keeps only in-frame clones and is missing some. V and J calls and clone size are given by that table; D and trimming were obtained from the DNA. The sample carries around 200,000 clones, roughly 81% recorded once.

The clonotype was recovered from an elderly woman with acute or convalescent COVID-19. Material for sequencing was peripheral blood. The chain couples TRBV27 to TRBJ2-7; TRBD1 is a possible D gene (5 bases). In DNA form, the CDR3 reads TGTGCCAGCAGATCTCAGGGTTGGAGCTCCTACGAGCAGTACTTC. Its translation is CASRSQGWSSYEQYF.